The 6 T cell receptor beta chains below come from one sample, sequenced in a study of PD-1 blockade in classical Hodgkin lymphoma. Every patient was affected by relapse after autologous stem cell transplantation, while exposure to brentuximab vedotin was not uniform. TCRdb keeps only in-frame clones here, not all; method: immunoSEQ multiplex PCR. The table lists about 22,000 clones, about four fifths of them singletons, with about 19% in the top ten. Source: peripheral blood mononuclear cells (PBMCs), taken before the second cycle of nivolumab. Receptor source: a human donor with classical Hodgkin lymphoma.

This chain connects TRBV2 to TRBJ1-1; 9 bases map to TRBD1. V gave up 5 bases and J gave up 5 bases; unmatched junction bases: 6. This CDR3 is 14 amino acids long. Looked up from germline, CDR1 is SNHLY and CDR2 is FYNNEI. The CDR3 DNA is TGTGCCAGCAGTTCCCGGGACAGGGAGACTGAAGCTTTCTTT. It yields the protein CASSSRDRETEAFF.

In DNA, the CDR3 is TGTGCCAGCAGCTCGTACGGCGGAGACTACGAGCAGTACTTC. It is translated as CASSSYGGDYEQYF. The chain links TRBV28 to TRBJ2-7; the D is unclear. V was pared by 6 bases and J by 3 bases, with 15 bases between. The CDR3 covers 14 residues. The V gene's germline CDR1 is MDHEN and CDR2 SYDVKM.

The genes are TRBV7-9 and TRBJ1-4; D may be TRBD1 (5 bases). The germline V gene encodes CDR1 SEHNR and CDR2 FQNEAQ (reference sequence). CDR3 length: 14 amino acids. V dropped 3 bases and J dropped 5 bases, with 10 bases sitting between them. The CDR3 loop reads CASSFYAGNEKLFF. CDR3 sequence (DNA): TGTGCCAGCAGCTTTTATGCAGGGAATGAAAAACTGTTTTTT. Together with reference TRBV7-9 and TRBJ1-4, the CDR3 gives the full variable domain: DTGVSQNPRHKITKRGQNVTFRCDPISEHNRLYWYRQTLGQGPEFLTYFQNEAQLEKSRLLSDRFSAERPKGSFSTLEIQRTEQGDSAMYLCASSFYAGNEKLFFGSGTQLSVL.

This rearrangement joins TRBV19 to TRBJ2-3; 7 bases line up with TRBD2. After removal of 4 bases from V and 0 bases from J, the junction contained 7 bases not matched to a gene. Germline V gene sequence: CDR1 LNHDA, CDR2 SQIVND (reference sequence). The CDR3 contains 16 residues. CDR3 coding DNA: TGTGCCAGTAGTACCCTTCCTAGCGGTAGCACAGATACGCAGTATTTT. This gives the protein CASSTLPSGSTDTQYF.

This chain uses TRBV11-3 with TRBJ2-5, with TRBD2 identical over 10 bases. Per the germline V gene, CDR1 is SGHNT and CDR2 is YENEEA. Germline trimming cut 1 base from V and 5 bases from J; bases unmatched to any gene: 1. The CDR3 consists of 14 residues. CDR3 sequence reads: CASSLVSGGETQYF. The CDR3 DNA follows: TGTGCCAGCAGCTTAGTTAGCGGGGGGGAGACCCAGTACTTC.

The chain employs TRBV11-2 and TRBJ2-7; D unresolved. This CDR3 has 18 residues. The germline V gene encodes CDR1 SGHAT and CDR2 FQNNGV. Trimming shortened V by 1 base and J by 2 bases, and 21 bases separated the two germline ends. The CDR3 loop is CASSLVGRVYSKTYEQYF. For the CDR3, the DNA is TGTGCCAGCAGCTTAGTTGGTCGTGTGTACAGTAAGACCTACGAGCAGTACTTC.